The rows below give T cell receptor beta chains drawn from one sample of a study of response to subunit inactivated influenza vaccine. TCRdb re-analysed the RT-PCR reads in MiXCR, keeping a single row per CDR3 protein. Here the sample spans about 540,000 distinct CDR3 sequences, under 25% being singletons. The same data also went into a second study, on T cells expressing NK-cell markers.

This specimen was CD4+ T cells sorted from PBMCs, taken less than 13 days after vaccination. Receptor source: a man aged 50 to 59 who received an inactivated influenza vaccine. The conserved cysteine and the conserved F or W are not part of the CDR3 here.

TRBV11-2,TRBJ2-1,ASSRRGGRSYNEQF
TRBV10-3,TRBJ2-7,AISESSSGGTQY
TRBV7-2,TRBJ1-3,ASSLRQGEGGNTIY
TRBV5-1,TRBJ2-7,ASSLAEASGSSYEQY
TRBV20-1,TRBJ1-2,SARVWTATGGYT
TRBV3-1,TRBJ1-1,ASSRRGNTEAF
TRBV28,TRBJ2-6,ASTRQGATGANVLT
TRBV6-5,TRBJ2-7,ASSYSSRSTNYEQY
TRBV6-2/TRBV6-3,TRBJ1-2,ASSYVGGTDYGYT
TRBV21-1,TRBJ2-3,ASSPGQGGGTQY
TRBV7-2,TRBJ2-3,ASSPLDRRTDTQY
TRBV7-8,TRBJ2-2,ASSLLHVGRLTGELF
TRBV20-1,TRBJ2-3,SAEGTGDTDTQY
TRBV3-1,TRBJ1-2,ASSQLRYGGRYGYT
TRBV6-1,TRBJ2-3,ASITSTDTQY
TRBV2,TRBJ1-2,ASNPLSWGYT
TRBV7-8,TRBJ2-7,ASSTYRDRTLYEQY